This passage covers 12 T cell receptor beta chains from one sample sequenced in a study of T cell responses to AZD1222 COVID-19 vaccine. Produced via immunoSEQ multiplex PCR; TCRdb's table is partial and in-frame only. Of 75,000 to 90,000 clones listed, under 90% were seen once; the top ten hold approximately 2.5%. Sequenced here: peripheral blood, sampled on day 0 of AZD1222 vaccination. All receptors come from an adult in good health.

The genes are TRBV6-2 or TRBV6-3 and TRBJ2-3; D tentatively fits TRBD1 or TRBD2 (5 bases each). V lost 6 bases and J lost 6, with 16 bases in between. This CDR3 has 14 amino acids. Germline CDR1 reads MNHEY; CDR2 reads SVGEGT. The CDR3: CASSPDWGTDTQYF. CDR3 bases: TGTGCCAGCAGCCCTGATTGGGGGACGGATACGCAGTATTTT.

The chain couples TRBV7-9 to TRBJ1-2, with unresolved D. Trimming took 5 bases from V and 2 from J, leaving 6 bases between them. This CDR3 spans 12 amino acids. The germline V gene has CDR1 SEHNR and CDR2 FQNEAQ (reference sequence). In DNA form, the CDR3 reads TGTGCCAGCAGCCGAGGAAACTATGGCTACACCTTC. As protein: CASSRGNYGYTF.

The rearrangement joins TRBV6-5 to TRBJ1-1; perhaps TRBD1 as D (5 bases). V was cut by 4 bases and J by 1 base, with 16 bases left in between. The CDR3 is made up of 16 amino acids. Germline lookup yields CDR1 MNHEY and CDR2 SVGAGI. The chain's CDR3 is CASSSLWGRTNTEAFF. For the CDR3, the DNA is TGTGCCAGCAGTTCCCTATGGGGACGGACGAACACTGAAGCTTTCTTT.

The DNA for the CDR3 is TGTGCCAGCTCACCCAGACAAACCTCAGAGACCCAGTACTTC. Amino acid sequence: CASSPRQTSETQYF. This sequence joins TRBV18 and TRBJ2-5; no firm D call. The CDR3 consists of 14 residues. Germline CDR1 is KGHSH and CDR2 is LQKENI. Trimming took 3 bases from V and 4 from J, leaving 12 bases between them.

The CDR3 DNA is TGTGCCAGCAGTGAAGCGGTGAGGGGGACTGAAGCTTTCTTT. Translation gives CASSEAVRGTEAFF. V gene TRBV6-1 combines with J gene TRBJ1-1; D is possibly TRBD1 (6 bases). This CDR3 spans 14 amino acids. Trimming left V 0 bases short and J 5 bases short, with 10 bases between. CDR1 and CDR2 from the germline V gene are MNHNS and SASEGT.

The chain has TRBV6-5 and TRBJ1-1; no definite D call. V was clipped by 8 bases and J by 8 bases, with 9 bases between them. The CDR3 runs to 10 residues. Germline CDR1 reads MNHEY; CDR2 reads SVGAGI. CDR3 DNA: TGTGCCAGCCGGACTTTCGAAGCTTTCTTT. It yields the protein CASRTFEAFF.

The chain has TRBV6-7 and TRBJ1-4; D is undetermined. TRBV6-7 is noted as an ORF with a role that remains uncertain. The CDR3 covers 15 residues. The V gene lost 5 bases and the J gene lost 4 bases, with 14 bases spanning the gap. The CDR3 region has the DNA TGTGCCAGCAGTCCAGCCCAGAGGATTAATGAAAAACTGTTTTTT. This sequence encodes CASSPAQRINEKLFF.

The CDR3 region is CAIGRGLGYGYTF. Here the CDR3 DNA reads TGTGCCATCGGCAGGGGGCTCGGCTATGGCTACACCTTC. V is TRBV10-3 and J is TRBJ1-2, with TRBD1 matching 8 bases. The V segment lost 8 bases and the J segment 4 bases; nucleotides outside the gene matches: 6. The germline gives CDR1 ENHRY, CDR2 SYGVKD. This CDR3 spans 13 amino acids.

The chain uses TRBV7-3 and TRBJ2-1; 11 nucleotides align to TRBD2. J lost 8 bases, V lost 2 bases, and 2 bases had no gene match. This CDR3 spans 14 amino acids. CDR1 and CDR2 (germline): SGHTA, FQGTGA. The CDR3 is CASSLLAGGDEQFF. CDR3 nucleotide sequence: TGTGCCAGCAGCTTATTAGCGGGAGGGGATGAGCAGTTCTTC.

The V call is TRBV9, the J call TRBJ2-5; D is ambiguous. Trimming removed 0 bases at V and 0 bases at J, with 12 bases between. CDR1 and CDR2 from the germline V gene are SGDLS and YYNGEE. This CDR3 has 16 residues. The CDR3 region has the DNA TGTGCCAGCAGCGTAGCGGTCAGCACTTACCAAGAGACCCAGTACTTC. Residues: CASSVAVSTYQETQYF.

The V gene is TRBV19, the J gene TRBJ2-2; no clear D. Germline V lookup: CDR1 LNHDA, CDR2 SQIVND (reference sequence). This CDR3 is built from 14 residues. V lost 2 bases and J lost 8, with 12 bases in between. CDR3: CASSIRQAGGELFF. The CDR3 DNA reads TGTGCCAGTAGTATACGGCAGGCCGGTGGGGAGCTGTTTTTT.

The rearrangement links TRBV27 to TRBJ2-1, with 8 bases identical to TRBD2. In germline, CDR1 is MNHEY, CDR2 SMNVEV (reference sequence). Germline trimming cut 2 bases from V and 4 bases from J; bases unmatched to any gene: 7. The CDR3 runs 16 residues. CDR3 DNA sequence: TGTGCCAGCAGTTTACCGCAGGCGGGGGGTTACAATGAGCAGTTCTTC. This sequence encodes CASSLPQAGGYNEQFF.